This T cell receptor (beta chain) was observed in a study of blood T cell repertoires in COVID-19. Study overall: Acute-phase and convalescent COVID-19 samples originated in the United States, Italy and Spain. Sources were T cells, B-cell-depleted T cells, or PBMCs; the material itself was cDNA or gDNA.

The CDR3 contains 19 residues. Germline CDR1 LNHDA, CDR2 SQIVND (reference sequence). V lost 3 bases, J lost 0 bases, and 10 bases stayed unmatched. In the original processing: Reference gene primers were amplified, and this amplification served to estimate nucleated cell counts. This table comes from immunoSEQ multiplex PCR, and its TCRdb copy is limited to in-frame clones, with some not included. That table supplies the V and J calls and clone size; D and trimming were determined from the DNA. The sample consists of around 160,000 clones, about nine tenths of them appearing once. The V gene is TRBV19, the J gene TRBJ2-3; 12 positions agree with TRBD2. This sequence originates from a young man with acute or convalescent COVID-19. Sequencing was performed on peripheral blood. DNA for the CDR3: TGTGCCAGTAGTATGAGGACTAGCGGGATAGCGACTAGCACAGATACGCAGTATTTT. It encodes CASSMRTSGIATSTDTQYF.